These 32 T cell receptor beta chains were all obtained from the same sample, sequenced in a study of shared clonotypes between healthy human individuals. The assay was immunoSEQ multiplex PCR, and TCRdb's table has in-frame clones only and misses some. The sample includes around 2.5 million clones, more than 85% of them seen just once. The sample was naive CD4+ T cells from PBMCs. Subset reported: CD45RA+ positively selected. The receptors come from a man in his late teens or twenties in good health. Some clones in this sample may be carry-over from other donors' samples.

This CDR3 is CASSDSPEGPSGRHGGEQYF. CDR3 nucleotide sequence: TGTGCCAGCAGTGACTCCCCCGAGGGGCCTAGCGGGAGGCATGGGGGCGAGCAGTACTTC. The chain combines TRBV6-4 with TRBJ2-7, with 11 nucleotides matching TRBD2. V dropped 0 bases and J dropped 6; count of bases not matched to a gene: 19. The CDR3 length is 20 residues. CDR1 and CDR2 (germline): MRHNA, SNTAGT.

This clone turned up a few times. V gene TRBV10-3 combines with J gene TRBJ1-5; possible D gene TRBD1, 5 bases. The CDR3 consists of 15 residues. CDR1 ENHRY and CDR2 SYGVKD come from the germline V gene. V was shortened by 3 bases and J by 0 bases, with 9 bases between the two germline ends. The CDR3 reads CAISDRGDSNQPQHF. CDR3 nucleotides: TGTGCCATCAGTGATCGGGGGGATAGCAATCAGCCCCAGCATTTT.

The CDR3 region is CASSKVGMSGNTIYF. The CDR3 DNA follows: TGTGCCAGCAGCAAAGTTGGGATGTCTGGAAACACCATATATTTT. This sequence joins TRBV21-1 and TRBJ1-3. TRBV21-1 is annotated as a pseudogene. The CDR3 is 15 amino acids.

The chain recombines TRBV11-2 with TRBJ2-7; no reliable D call. The CDR3 is 14 residues long. The V gene lost 2 bases and the J gene lost 0 bases, with 8 bases spanning the gap. CDR1 and CDR2 from the germline V gene are SGHAT and FQNNGV. CDR3 amino acids: CASSLKGTSYEQYF. The CDR3 DNA sequence: TGTGCCAGCAGCTTAAAGGGTACCTCCTACGAGCAGTACTTC.

The V and J genes are TRBV19 and TRBJ1-5; D unclear. Trimming left V 5 bases short and J 4 bases short, with 12 bases between. Germline V gene data show CDR1 as LNHDA and CDR2 as SQIVND (reference sequence). The CDR3 loop spans 14 amino acids. The CDR3 loop is CASSLATPNQPQHF. The CDR3 DNA reads as TGTGCCAGTAGTCTCGCTACACCGAATCAGCCCCAGCATTTT.

The chain is built from TRBV7-9 and TRBJ2-7; 11 bases fit TRBD2. V trimming: 5 bases; J trimming: 3 bases; junction bases outside the gene matches: 6. CDR3 length: 15 amino acids. In germline, CDR1 is SEHNR, CDR2 FQNEAQ (reference sequence). This CDR3 is CASSPRGTSGYEQYF. The CDR3 DNA reads as TGTGCCAGCAGCCCCCGGGGGACTAGCGGCTACGAGCAGTACTTC.

The chain is built from TRBV7-2 and TRBJ2-1; D possibly corresponds to TRBD2 (5 bases). Trimming removed 1 base at V and 11 bases at J, with 18 bases between. The CDR3 has 15 residues. CDR1 is SGHTA and CDR2 is FQGNSA in the germline V gene. The CDR3 region has the DNA TGTGCCAGCAGCTTAGAGGTACTAGTCCCCTCTCAGCAGTTCTTC. Translation gives CASSLEVLVPSQQFF. The full variable domain, in which reference TRBV7-2 and TRBJ2-1 provide the parts outside the CDR3, is GAGVSQSPSNKVTEKGKDVELRCDPISGHTALYWYRQSLGQGLEFLIYFQGNSAPDKSGLPSDRFSAERTGGSVSTLTIQRTQQEDSAVYLCASSLEVLVPSQQFFGPGTRLTVL.

The V and J genes are TRBV27 and TRBJ1-2; D remains unclear. This CDR3 has 15 amino acids. The V end was cut by 6 bases, the J end by 6 bases, with 20 bases between. Looked up from germline, CDR1 is MNHEY and CDR2 is SMNVEV (reference sequence). The CDR3 sequence: CASSSTLAGKNGYTF. The CDR3, as DNA: TGTGCCAGCAGCTCCACCTTGGCGGGAAAGAATGGCTACACCTTC.

V usage is TRBV28 and J usage is TRBJ1-2, with D hard to call. This CDR3 region has 13 residues. CDR1 is MDHEN, CDR2 SYDVKM, per germline. Trimming removed 4 bases at V and 3 bases at J, with 9 bases between. CDR3 in DNA: TGTGCCAGCAGTTCCGGGTTCTACTATGGCTACACCTTC. Amino acid sequence: CASSSGFYYGYTF.

This chain connects TRBV7-2 to TRBJ1-5; D perhaps matches TRBD1 (5 bases). The V end was cut by 1 base, the J end by 1 base, with 14 bases between. The length of the CDR3 is 17 residues. The V gene's germline CDR1 is SGHTA and CDR2 FQGNSA. The CDR3 DNA sequence: TGTGCCAGCAGCTTAGTTCCCAGAGGGGCCAGCAATCAGCCCCAGCATTTT. It encodes CASSLVPRGASNQPQHF.

V is TRBV18 and J is TRBJ1-1; D may be TRBD1 (5 bases). Germline-derived CDR1 and CDR2 are KGHSH and LQKENI. Deletions cut 10 bases from V and 0 bases from J, with 12 bases between. The CDR3 runs to 13 residues. The CDR3 DNA sequence: TGTGCCATGCGGGGCGGCCTGAACACTGAAGCTTTCTTT. Protein product: CAMRGGLNTEAFF.

To note about this clone: Other DNA sequences of this sample code for an identical CDR3. CDR3 amino acids: CASSLDGTGGYEQYF. CDR3 coding DNA: TGTGCCAGCAGCTTAGATGGGACAGGGGGCTACGAGCAGTACTTC. The genes are TRBV7-3 and TRBJ2-7, with 11 bases aligning to TRBD1. CDR3 length: 15 amino acids. Losses at the gene ends were 2 bases for V and 3 bases for J; bases not matched to a gene: 3. CDR1 and CDR2 (germline): SGHTA, FQGTGA.

The chain carries TRBV28 and TRBJ1-4; the D is unclear. The CDR3 totals 12 residues. Per the germline V gene, CDR1 is MDHEN and CDR2 is SYDVKM. V lost 5 bases to trimming and J lost 8 bases, with 9 bases between them. Written as DNA, the CDR3 is TGTGCCAGCAGTCCCACTCGGGAAAAACTGTTTTTT. Translated, it gives CASSPTREKLFF.

As DNA, the CDR3 is TGCGCCAGCAGCTTGTCGGCTAGCGGGAGCCCCGGGGAGCTGTTTTTT. This gives the protein CASSLSASGSPGELFF. J is TRBJ2-2 and V is TRBV5-1, with 10 bases identical to TRBD2. The germline CDR1 and CDR2 sequences are SGHRS and YFSETQ. The CDR3 totals 16 residues. The ends lost 1 base at V and 6 bases at J; junction bases unmatched: 6.

V is TRBV6-1 and J is TRBJ2-1; D uncertain. The CDR3 contains 14 residues. Germline assignment: CDR1 MNHNS and CDR2 SASEGT. Trimming stripped 0 bases from V and 4 bases from J, with 7 bases between. CDR3 sequence: CASSEAASYNEQFF. In nucleotides, the CDR3 is TGTGCCAGCAGTGAAGCGGCCAGTTACAATGAGCAGTTCTTC.

The chain is built from TRBV28 and TRBJ1-2; 12 positions match TRBD1. The CDR3 sequence is 15 residues long. Germline assignment: CDR1 MDHEN and CDR2 SYDVKM. With V trimmed by 5 bases and J by 4 bases, 5 bases remained unmatched. This chain's CDR3 is CASSTGQGATYGYTF. CDR3 in DNA: TGTGCCAGCAGTACGGGACAGGGGGCAACCTATGGCTACACCTTC.

In its sample, this clone was seen a few times. The J gene is TRBJ1-1, the V gene TRBV11-2; D ambiguous. The CDR3 has 13 residues. The V and J ends lost 1 base and 4 bases respectively, with 7 bases between them. CDR1 and CDR2 (germline): SGHAT, FQNNGV. The CDR3 DNA reads as TGTGCCAGCAGCTTAGGTGTGGGCACTGAAGCTTTCTTT. Its translation is CASSLGVGTEAFF.

Written as DNA, the CDR3 is TGTGCCAGCGAGCCACAGGGGGTAATCACTGAAGCTTTCTTT. This sequence encodes CASEPQGVITEAFF. The genes are TRBV6-1 and TRBJ1-1; 8 bases fit TRBD1. CDR1 MNHNS and CDR2 SASEGT come from the germline V gene. This CDR3 contains 14 residues. V gave up 8 bases and J gave up 4 bases; unmatched junction bases: 9.

This clone was counted once. Other DNA sequences in this sample translate to the same CDR3. The V call is TRBV29-1, the J call TRBJ2-5; D uncertain. The V gene's germline CDR1 is SQVTM and CDR2 ANQGSEA. Trimming cost V 1 base and J 5 bases, with 8 bases left between them. The CDR3 loop spans 12 amino acids. The CDR3 loop is CSVEGLGETQYF. The CDR3 coding sequence is TGCAGCGTTGAAGGTCTGGGGGAGACCCAGTACTTC.

V is TRBV27 and J is TRBJ1-2; D remains unclear. The CDR3 contains 13 residues. V lost 5 bases and J lost 1, with 8 bases in between. Germline values: CDR1 MNHEY, CDR2 SMNVEV (reference sequence). The CDR3 DNA reads as TGTGCCAGCAGTGCCGGGTTTAACTATGGCTACACCTTC. It specifies CASSAGFNYGYTF.

The chain employs TRBV6-6 and TRBJ2-4; 7 positions match TRBD1. J lost 5 bases, V lost 4 bases, and 2 bases had no gene match. Germline V lookup: CDR1 MNHNY, CDR2 SVGAGI (reference sequence). The CDR3 covers 13 residues. In nucleotides, the CDR3 is TGTGCCAGCAGTTGGGGGACAGAAAACATTCAGTACTTC. It codes for CASSWGTENIQYF.

The chain is built from TRBV7-2 and TRBJ2-5; a weak D match, TRBD2 (6 bases). Germline V gene sequence: CDR1 SGHTA, CDR2 FQGNSA. There are 17 residues in the CDR3. Trimming removed 4 bases from V and 5 bases from J, with 23 bases in between. CDR3 sequence reads: CASSSRLGGLGMETQYF. CDR3 nucleotide sequence: TGTGCCAGCAGCTCCCGACTAGGAGGGCTGGGTATGGAGACCCAGTACTTC.

CDR3 region: CASSESEDTGELFF. Here the CDR3 DNA reads TGTGCCAGCAGTGAATCAGAGGACACCGGGGAGCTGTTTTTT. This chain uses TRBV6-4 with TRBJ2-2, with D unresolved. Germline CDR1 reads MRHNA; CDR2 reads SNTAGT. V dropped 3 bases and J dropped 3 bases, with 8 bases sitting between them. CDR3 length: 14 amino acids.

The chain carries TRBV6-1 and TRBJ1-3, with D possibly TRBD1 on 6 matching bases. Germline V CDR1 and CDR2: MNHNS, SASEGT. CDR3 length: 15 amino acids. The germline V and J ends were trimmed by 4 bases and 4 bases, with 14 bases remaining between them. In DNA form, the CDR3 reads TGTGCCAGCAGTGTTTGGGGGCAGCGAGGAAACACCATATATTTT. It codes for CASSVWGQRGNTIYF.

On this clone: The same CDR3 is also encoded by other DNA sequences in this sample. The rearrangement joins TRBV28 to TRBJ2-7; D is unclear. The CDR3 has 12 residues. Trimming pared 8 bases from V and 0 bases from J, leaving 8 bases between. From germline, CDR1 is MDHEN and CDR2 SYDVKM. CDR3 nucleotides: TGTGCCAGCGGTGGCCGCTCCTACGAGCAGTACTTC. Translated: CASGGRSYEQYF.

The V gene is TRBV2, the J gene TRBJ1-4; 9 bases are shared with TRBD1. J lost 3 bases, V lost 5 bases, and 4 bases had no gene match. CDR1 SNHLY and CDR2 FYNNEI come from the germline V gene. The CDR3 has 15 amino acids. CDR3 sequence (DNA): TGTGCCAGCAGTCCACAGGGGGCACCTAATGAAAAACTGTTTTTT. Translation: CASSPQGAPNEKLFF.

The rearrangement uses TRBV7-2 and TRBJ1-2; TRBD1 matches at 7 bases. The CDR3 covers 15 residues. CDR1 is SGHTA, CDR2 FQGNSA, per germline. J lost 8 bases, V lost 4 bases, and 13 bases had no gene match. For the CDR3, the DNA is TGTGCCAGCAGCTCAAAACGAGGCCAGGGGGTCGGCTACACCTTC. Encoded protein: CASSSKRGQGVGYTF.

This clone was observed a handful of times. The gene calls are TRBV29-1 and TRBJ1-1; D is uncertain. The CDR3 consists of 14 residues. Germline CDR1 is SQVTM and CDR2 is ANQGSEA. Trimming took 7 bases from V and 2 from J, leaving 17 bases between them. The CDR3 region is CSARLASSNTEAFF. The CDR3 nucleotides are TGCAGCGCCCGCCTAGCCAGCAGTAACACTGAAGCTTTCTTT.

CDR3 sequence reads: CASPLADPVDEQFF. The CDR3 DNA sequence: TGCGCCAGCCCTCTAGCGGACCCCGTGGATGAGCAGTTCTTC. The V call is TRBV23-1, the J call TRBJ2-1; 7 bases match TRBD2. TRBV23-1 is reported as an ORF; its role is uncertain. The CDR3 has 14 residues. The V segment lost 8 bases and the J segment 8 bases; nucleotides outside the gene matches: 12.

The CDR3 DNA follows: TGTGCCAGCATGGGCGGTGTGTACAATGAGCAGTTCTTC. It codes for CASMGGVYNEQFF. V gene TRBV6-5 combines with J gene TRBJ2-1; D not certain. V was shortened by 7 bases and J by 4 bases, with 11 bases between the two germline ends. The CDR3 runs to 13 residues. Germline CDR1 MNHEY, CDR2 SVGAGI.

The chain combines TRBV5-6 with TRBJ2-5; tentatively, D is TRBD1 or TRBD2 (5 bases each). The CDR3 sequence is 16 residues long. The V and J ends lost 1 base and 0 bases respectively, with 13 bases between them. Germline CDR1 SGHDT, CDR2 YYEEEE. Here the CDR3 reads CASSLMGVSHQETQYF. The CDR3 DNA reads as TGTGCCAGCAGCTTGATGGGGGTCTCCCACCAAGAGACCCAGTACTTC.

The genes are TRBV18 and TRBJ1-5, with no clear D. The ends were cut back, 5 bases at V and 2 bases at J, with 16 bases in the middle. The CDR3 sequence is 16 residues long. CDR1 and CDR2 (germline): KGHSH, LQKENI. The CDR3 bases are TGTGCCAGCTCAGACCCTTCGCCCCGAGGCAATCAGCCCCAGCATTTT. Protein: CASSDPSPRGNQPQHF.